This T cell receptor (beta chain) originates from a study of T cells in Graves' hyperthyroidism and ophthalmopathy. Researchers amplified the TCR beta CDR3 regions from RNA transcripts. In the first-round RT-PCR of the TCR CDR3, the HTBI primer set was used. Via MiXCR, TCRdb re-called the multiplex PCR reads, giving one row per CDR3 protein. Seen here are hundreds of thousands of distinct CDR3 sequences, about 45% observed once, and the top ten hold more than 7%. Study observations and caveats: Expanded thyroid clonotypes (above 0.001) were mostly also found in blood. Ophthalmopathy was told apart from stable hyperthyroidism by a 13 V-J model.

Note on this clonotype: What it binds is not known.

Specimen: peripheral blood or thyroid tissue (not recorded which). This clonotype was sampled from an adult man with Graves' disease, either hyperthyroidism or ophthalmopathy (not recorded which).

CDR3 loop: CASSLAGTGMNTEAFF. In DNA, the CDR3 is TGTGCCAGCAGCTTGGCCGGGACAGGTATGAACACTGAAGCTTTCTTT. This chain uses TRBV5-8 with TRBJ1-1, with 8 positions matching TRBD1. J gave up 0 bases and V 0 bases, and 4 bases lay outside the gene matches. CDR3 length: 16 residues. Per the germline V gene, CDR1 is SGHTS and CDR2 is YDEGEE. Using reference TRBV5-8 and TRBJ1-1 for the parts outside the CDR3, the full variable domain is EAGVTQSPTHLIKTRGQQATLRCSPISGHTSVYWYQQALGLGLQFLLWYDEGEERNRGNFPPRFSGRQFPNYSSELNVNALELEDSALYLCASSLAGTGMNTEAFFGQGTRLTVV.